The clone carrying this TCR beta chain was observed many times. Time point of the sample: patch test 2, 6 weeks after DPC sensitization. The treatment denotes: therapeutic diphenylcyclopropenone sensitization with weekly scalp DPC. This CDR3 contains 17 residues. Between the trimmed V and J ends, which lost 4 bases and 1 base, there was a span of 17 bases. The germline V gene has CDR1 SGHNT and CDR2 YENEEA. The record originates from a study of human T cells and chemical hapten exposure. MiXCR, applied by TCRdb to the RACE reads, yields one record per CDR3 protein. Of about 140,000 distinct CDR3 sequences in the sample, about 11% were seen once.

This chain links TRBV11-3 with TRBJ2-1; TRBD1 or TRBD2 may be the D gene (5 bases each). The source was whole blood, collected in connection with sensitization to the hapten diphenylcyclopropenone (DPC). This TCR was sampled from a woman aged 45-65 years with alopecia areata. Some clones in this sample may be carry-over from other donors' samples. CDR3 protein: CASSSIPPGRSYNEQFF. The CDR3 DNA reads as TGTGCCAGCAGCTCAATTCCCCCGGGACGATCCTACAATGAGCAGTTCTTC. Complete variable domain (other parts from reference TRBV11-3 and TRBJ2-1): EAGVVQSPRYKIIEKKQPVAFWCNPISGHNTLYWYLQNLGQGPELLIRYENEEAVDDSQLPKDRFSAERLKGVDSTLKIQPAELGDSAVYLCASSSIPPGRSYNEQFFGPGTRLTVL.